What follows is one T cell receptor (beta chain) and its context. This record belongs to a study of blood T cell repertoires in COVID-19. The assay was immunoSEQ multiplex PCR, and TCRdb's table has in-frame clones only and misses some. The profile covers about 5,900 clones, with 90% appearing a single time and nearly 6% taken by the ten largest. The CDR3 contains 13 residues. V lost 0 bases to trimming and J lost 13 bases; unmatched junction nucleotides: 6. CDR1 LGHNA and CDR2 YSLEER come from the germline V gene. V gene TRBV4-3 combines with J gene TRBJ1-1; 9 nucleotides agree with TRBD1. Sequencing was done on a sample of peripheral blood. This receptor was identified in a man aged 55 to 69 with acute or convalescent COVID-19. CDR3 residues: CASSQDRDRVVFF. In nucleotides, the CDR3 is TGCGCCAGCAGCCAAGACAGGGACAGGGTAGTTTTCTTT.